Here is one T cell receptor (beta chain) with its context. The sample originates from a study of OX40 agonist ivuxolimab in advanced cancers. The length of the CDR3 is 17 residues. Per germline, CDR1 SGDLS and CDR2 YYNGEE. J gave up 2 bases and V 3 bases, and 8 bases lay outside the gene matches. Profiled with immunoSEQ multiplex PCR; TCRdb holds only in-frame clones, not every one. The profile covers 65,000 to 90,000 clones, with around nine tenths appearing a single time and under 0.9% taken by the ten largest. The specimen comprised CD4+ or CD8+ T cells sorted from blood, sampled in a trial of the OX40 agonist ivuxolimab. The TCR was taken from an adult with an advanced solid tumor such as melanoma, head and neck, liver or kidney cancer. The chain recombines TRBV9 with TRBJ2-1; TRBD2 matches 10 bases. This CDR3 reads CASSGYSGGNTYNEQFF. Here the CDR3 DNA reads TGTGCCAGCAGCGGTTATAGCGGGGGGAATACCTACAATGAGCAGTTCTTC.